This T cell receptor (beta chain) emerged from a study of read filtering for tumor transcriptome and immune sequencing. Molecular barcoded adaptors covering alpha/delta and beta/gamma chains were used on about 390 ng RNA. TCRdb used MiXCR to reprocess the reads, holding one entry per CDR3 protein. The sample consists of some 120,000 distinct CDR3 sequences, approximately 12% of them appearing once. As concerns this clonotype: Its specificity is not known.

Germline V gene lookup returns CDR1 SEHNR and CDR2 FQNEAQ (reference sequence). Trimming removed 2 bases at V and 1 base at J, with 8 bases between. The CDR3 runs 14 residues. Study-wide results and limits: IR-seq captured clonotypes deeper and more reliably than RNA-seq.

Sampling of bone marrow took place during active disease in every patient. Sequenced material: a population of CD138-negative cells sorted from bone marrow. This clonotype was sampled from a donor over 35 with multiple myeloma. This rearrangement joins TRBV7-9 to TRBJ2-5; D is uncertain. CDR3 in DNA: TGTGCCAGCAGCTTACAGGCTTCCCAAGAGACCCAGTACTTC. Residues: CASSLQASQETQYF.